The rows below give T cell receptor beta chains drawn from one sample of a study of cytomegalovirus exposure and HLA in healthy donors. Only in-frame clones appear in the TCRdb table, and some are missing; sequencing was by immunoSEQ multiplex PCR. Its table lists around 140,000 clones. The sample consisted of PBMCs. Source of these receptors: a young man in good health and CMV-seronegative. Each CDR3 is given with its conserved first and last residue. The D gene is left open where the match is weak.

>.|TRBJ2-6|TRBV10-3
CATRGGVGANVLTF
TGTGCCACGAGGGGGGGTGTGGGGGCCAACGTCCTGACTTTC
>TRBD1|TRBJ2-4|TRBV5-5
CASSRGQQKNIQYF
TGTGCCAGCAGCAGGGGACAGCAGAAAAACATTCAGTACTTC
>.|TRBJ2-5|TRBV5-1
CASSLSGEETQYF
TGCGCCAGCAGCTTGTCAGGGGAAGAGACCCAGTACTTC
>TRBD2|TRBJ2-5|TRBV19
CASSMILAGETQYF
TGTGCCAGTAGTATGATTCTAGCGGGAGAGACCCAGTACTTC
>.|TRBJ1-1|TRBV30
CAWSVQQNTEAFF
TGTGCCTGGAGTGTACAACAGAACACTGAAGCTTTCTTT
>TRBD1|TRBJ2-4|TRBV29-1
CSVGQGDPNIQYF
TGCAGCGTTGGACAGGGGGACCCAAACATTCAGTACTTC
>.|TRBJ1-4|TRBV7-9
CASSVLQGANEKLFF
TGTGCCAGCAGCGTATTACAGGGAGCTAATGAAAAACTGTTTTTT
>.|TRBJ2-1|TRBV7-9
CASIVWQGGDEQFF
TGTGCCAGCATCGTATGGCAGGGAGGCGATGAGCAGTTCTTC
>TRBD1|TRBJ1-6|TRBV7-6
CASSPLPGQGPSYNSPLHF
TGTGCCAGCAGCCCTCTACCGGGACAGGGACCTTCCTATAATTCACCCCTCCACTTT
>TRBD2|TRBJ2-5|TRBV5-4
CASSYASGGQETQYF
TGTGCCAGCAGCTACGCTAGCGGGGGGCAAGAGACCCAGTACTTC
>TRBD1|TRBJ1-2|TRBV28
CATPQGQGDYGYTF
TGTGCCACCCCTCAGGGACAGGGGGACTATGGCTACACCTTC
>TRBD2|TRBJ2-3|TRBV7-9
CASSLGTSAFSQYF
TGTGCCAGCAGCTTAGGGACTAGCGCTTTTTCGCAGTATTTT
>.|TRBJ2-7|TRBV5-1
CASSLGGRGWQTYEQYF
TGCGCCAGCAGCTTGGGCGGGCGCGGTTGGCAGACCTACGAGCAGTACTTC
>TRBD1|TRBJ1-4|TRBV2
CASRAPGQAREKLFF
TGTGCCAGCAGGGCGCCGGGACAGGCTCGGGAAAAACTGTTTTTT
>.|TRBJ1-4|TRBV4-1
CASSQDLGGAQNEKLFF
TGCGCCAGCAGCCAAGATCTCGGCGGGGCACAGAATGAAAAACTGTTTTTT
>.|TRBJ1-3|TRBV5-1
CASSPGTSTGNTIYF
TGCGCCAGCAGCCCGGGTACCTCAACTGGAAACACCATATATTTT
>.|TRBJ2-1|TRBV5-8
CASSSGDVPYNEQFF
TGTGCCAGCAGCTCAGGGGACGTACCCTACAATGAGCAGTTCTTC
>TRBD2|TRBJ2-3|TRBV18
CASSETSGYADTQYF
TGTGCCAGCTCTGAGACTAGCGGCTATGCAGATACGCAGTATTTT
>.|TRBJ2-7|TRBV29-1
CSVEGGGQGAVEQYF
TGCAGCGTTGAAGGGGGGGGCCAGGGGGCGGTCGAGCAGTACTTC
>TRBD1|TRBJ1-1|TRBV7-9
CASSLGQGDTEAFF
TGTGCCAGCAGCTTAGGACAGGGAGACACTGAAGCTTTCTTT
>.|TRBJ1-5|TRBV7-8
CASSLRGYSNQPQHF
TGTGCCAGCAGCTTAAGGGGATATAGCAATCAGCCCCAGCATTTT
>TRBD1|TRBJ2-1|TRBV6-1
CASSEKGARSYNEQFF
TGTGCCAGCAGTGAAAAGGGGGCCCGCTCCTACAATGAGCAGTTCTTC
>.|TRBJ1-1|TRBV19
CASSMRDNTEAFF
TGTGCCAGTAGTATGAGGGATAACACTGAAGCTTTCTTT
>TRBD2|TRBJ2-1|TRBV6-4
CASSDSWEGRNEQFF
TGTGCCAGCAGTGACTCGTGGGAGGGTAGGAATGAGCAGTTCTTC
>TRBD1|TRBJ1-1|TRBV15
CATSMPGGYTEAFF
TGTGCCACCAGCATGCCAGGGGGCTACACTGAAGCTTTCTTT
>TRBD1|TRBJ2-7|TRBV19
CASSDRDRFEQYF
TGTGCCAGTAGCGACCGGGACAGGTTTGAGCAGTACTTC
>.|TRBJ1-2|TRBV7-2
CASSTRTDGYTF
TGTGCCAGCAGCACTCGGACAGATGGCTACACCTTC
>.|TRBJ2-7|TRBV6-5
CASGFTYEQYF
TGTGCCAGCGGTTTTACCTACGAGCAGTACTTC
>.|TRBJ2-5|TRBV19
CASSELGAGETQYF
TGTGCCAGTAGTGAGCTTGGTGCGGGGGAGACCCAGTACTTC
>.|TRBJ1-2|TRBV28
CASTLTGYGYTF
TGTGCCAGCACCCTGACAGGATATGGCTACACCTTC
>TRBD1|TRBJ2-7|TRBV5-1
CASSLYDRDYEQYF
TGCGCCAGCAGCTTGTACGACAGGGACTACGAGCAGTACTTC
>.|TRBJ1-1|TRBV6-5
CASSLDRSVDTEAFF
TGTGCCAGCAGCTTAGACAGGTCAGTTGACACTGAAGCTTTCTTT
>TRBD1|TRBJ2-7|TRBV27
CASSRDRNYEQYF
TGTGCCAGCAGCCGGGACAGGAACTACGAGCAGTACTTC
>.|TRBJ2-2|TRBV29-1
CSLQGNTGELFF
TGCAGCCTCCAGGGGAACACCGGGGAGCTGTTTTTT
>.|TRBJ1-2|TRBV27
CASSMAGRYGYTF
TGTGCCAGCAGTATGGCGGGGAGGTATGGCTACACCTTC
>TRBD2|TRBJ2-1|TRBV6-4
CASSAAPLAIRSNEQFF
TGTGCCAGCAGTGCCGCACCACTAGCGATCAGGAGTAATGAGCAGTTCTTC
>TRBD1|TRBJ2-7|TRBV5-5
CASSRAGDSYEQYF
TGTGCCAGCAGCCGCGCTGGGGACAGCTACGAGCAGTACTTC
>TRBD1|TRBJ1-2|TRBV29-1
CSVRTGGAGYGYTF
TGCAGCGTTAGGACAGGGGGCGCAGGCTATGGCTACACCTTC
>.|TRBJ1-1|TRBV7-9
CASSRRQNTEAFF
TGTGCCAGCAGCAGACGACAGAACACTGAAGCTTTCTTT
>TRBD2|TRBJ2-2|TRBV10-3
CAISAGRETGELFF
TGTGCCATCAGTGCAGGGCGGGAGACCGGGGAGCTGTTTTTT
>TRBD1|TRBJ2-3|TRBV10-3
CATDPGTGKDTQYF
TGTGCCACAGATCCCGGGACAGGGAAAGATACGCAGTATTTT
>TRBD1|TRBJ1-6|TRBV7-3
CASSTGQGNSPLHF
TGTGCCAGCAGCACGGGACAGGGGAATTCACCCCTCCACTTT
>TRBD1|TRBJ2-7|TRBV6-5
CASNRQGGDHEQYF
TGTGCCAGCAACCGACAGGGGGGAGACCACGAGCAGTACTTC